This T cell receptor beta chain was retrieved from a study of blood T cell repertoires in COVID-19. About the research overall: Acute and convalescent COVID-19 specimens originated in the United States, Italy and Spain. Sources were T cells, B-cell-depleted T cells, or PBMCs; the material itself was cDNA or gDNA.

Authors' processing steps: How many nucleated cells were present was estimated from reference gene primer amplification. Clones were read by immunoSEQ multiplex PCR, and TCRdb kept only the in-frame ones, dropping some. The V and J calls and clone size come from that table; D and trimming were worked out from the DNA. There are roughly 46,000 clones in the sample; approximately 85% occur only once, and around 16% lies in the top ten. This CDR3 contains 16 residues. The germline gives CDR1 SGHVS, CDR2 FQNEAQ. V trimming: 3 bases; J trimming: 7 bases; junction bases outside the gene matches: 11. The source is a human donor in a cohort sampled during active COVID-19. The donor label of this sample is uncertain. The sample consisted of peripheral blood. The V gene is TRBV7-8, the J gene TRBJ1-4; 7 nucleotides agree with TRBD1. Here the CDR3 reads CASSFDLEGAVEKLFF. CDR3 DNA: TGTGCCAGCAGCTTTGACCTGGAGGGGGCGGTTGAAAAACTGTTTTTT.